This T cell receptor beta chain was sequenced for a study of blood T cell repertoires in COVID-19. Germline V gene lookup returns CDR1 DFQATT and CDR2 SNEGSKA (reference sequence). The V and J ends lost 3 bases and 6 bases respectively, with 14 bases between them. The CDR3 is 14 residues long. The data were produced by immunoSEQ multiplex PCR, yet TCRdb's version contains in-frame clones alone and is incomplete. This sample yields 120,000 to 150,000 clones, of which around 90% are seen a single time; around 1.5% belongs to the top ten. This receptor was identified in a human donor in a cohort sampled during active COVID-19. This chain joins TRBV20-1 and TRBJ1-4; unclear D gene. Material: peripheral blood. DNA for the CDR3: TGCAGTGCTAGTCCCGCCGGGAGTCATGAAAAACTGTTTTTT. Residues: CSASPAGSHEKLFF.